These 4 T cell receptor beta chains share one sample of origin, sequenced in a study of blood T cells in healthy people across ages. The second PCR ran about 6 to 11 cycles with a sample-barcoded 5' primer and J-beta primers. TCRdb re-called the 5' RACE reads with MiXCR, one entry per CDR3 protein. Found here are roughly 1.4 million distinct CDR3 sequences, roughly 64% of them singletons; the top ten hold 6.5% to 8.5%. What was sequenced was blood. The origin of the receptors is a young man in good health.

The chain combines TRBV5-1 with TRBJ2-3; TRBD2 matches 8 bases. The CDR3 is made up of 15 amino acids. Trimming took 3 bases from V and 4 from J; bases not matched to a gene: 7. Germline CDR1 SGHRS, CDR2 YFSETQ. The CDR3 DNA sequence: TGCGCCAGCAGCTCCAGGCGGGGGGTCGCAGATACGCAGTATTTT. Protein: CASSSRRGVADTQYF.

This chain links TRBV7-2 with TRBJ2-4; 9 bases agree with TRBD1. CDR1 is SGHTA and CDR2 is FQGNSA in the germline V gene. The V segment lost 6 bases and the J segment 6 bases; nucleotides outside the gene matches: 9. This CDR3 spans 15 amino acids. As DNA, the CDR3 is TGTGCCAGCAGGAATGTACCGGGACAGGGAAACATTCAGTACTTC. Residues: CASRNVPGQGNIQYF.

CDR3 loop: CASSPRTGEAETQYF. The CDR3 nucleotides are TGTGCCAGCAGCCCTCGGACAGGGGAGGCAGAGACCCAGTACTTC. The V gene is TRBV9, the J gene TRBJ2-5, with 9 bases identical to TRBD1. V lost 4 bases and J lost 4; bases outside the gene matches: 8. The CDR3 loop spans 15 amino acids. The V gene's germline CDR1 is SGDLS and CDR2 YYNGEE.

The chain recombines TRBV7-9 with TRBJ1-2; weak D call: TRBD1 (6 bases). The germline CDR1 and CDR2 sequences are SEHNR and FQNEAQ (reference sequence). Deletions cut 5 bases from V and 9 bases from J, with 22 bases between. The CDR3 spans 15 residues. CDR3 sequence reads: CASSPGGGQKYRYTF. The CDR3 DNA reads TGTGCCAGCAGCCCAGGAGGGGGACAAAAGTATCGCTACACCTTC.